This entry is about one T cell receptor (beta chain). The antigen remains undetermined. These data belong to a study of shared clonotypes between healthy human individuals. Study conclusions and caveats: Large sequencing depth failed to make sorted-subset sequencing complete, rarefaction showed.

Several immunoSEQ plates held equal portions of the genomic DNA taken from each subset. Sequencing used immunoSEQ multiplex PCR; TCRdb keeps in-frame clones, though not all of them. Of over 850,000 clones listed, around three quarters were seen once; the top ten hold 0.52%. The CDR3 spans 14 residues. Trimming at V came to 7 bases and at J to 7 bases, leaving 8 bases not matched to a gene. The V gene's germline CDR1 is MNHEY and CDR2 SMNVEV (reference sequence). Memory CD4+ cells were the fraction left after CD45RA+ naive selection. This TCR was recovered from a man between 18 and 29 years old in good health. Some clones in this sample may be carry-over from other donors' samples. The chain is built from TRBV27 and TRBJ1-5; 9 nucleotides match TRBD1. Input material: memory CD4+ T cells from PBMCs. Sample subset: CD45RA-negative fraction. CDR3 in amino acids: CASKTGQGMQPQHF. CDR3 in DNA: TGTGCCAGCAAAACGGGACAGGGAATGCAGCCCCAGCATTTT.